What follows are 10 T cell receptor beta chains derived from one specimen sequenced in a study of T-cell memory formation after mild COVID-19. TCRdb called the 5' RACE reads again in MiXCR, with one record for every CDR3 protein. The sample lists around 530,000 distinct CDR3 sequences; 20% to 25% were seen once. Sequenced: PBMCs or a T cell subset sorted from them (not recorded which). These receptors were collected from an adult woman who had mild COVID-19 (a few samples of this study predate the infection). Cell type and time point are not known.

The chain employs TRBV27 and TRBJ1-2, with 10 bases fitting TRBD1. This CDR3 has 14 amino acids. Germline V CDR1 and CDR2: MNHEY, SMNVEV (reference sequence). V gave up 4 bases and J gave up 8 bases; unmatched junction bases: 7. CDR3 sequence (DNA): TGTGCCAGCAGTTCACCCGACAGGGGGCTAGGCTACACCTTC. Protein product: CASSSPDRGLGYTF.

V usage is TRBV18 and J usage is TRBJ1-2; D gene uncertain. The CDR3 loop spans 15 amino acids. CDR1 is KGHSH, CDR2 LQKENI, per germline. The V end was cut by 0 bases, the J end by 4 bases, with 12 bases between. In DNA form, the CDR3 reads TGTGCCAGCTCACCACCGATCGAACAGACCTATGGCTACACCTTC. Amino acid sequence: CASSPPIEQTYGYTF.

A single count supports this clonotype. The chain uses TRBV12-5 and TRBJ1-2; D may be TRBD1 (5 bases). The germline gives CDR1 LGHNT, CDR2 FRNRAP. V was shortened by 5 bases and J by 5 bases, with 12 bases between the two germline ends. This CDR3 region has 13 residues. This CDR3 reads CASGAGTAYGYTF. The CDR3, as DNA: TGTGCTAGTGGTGCCGGGACGGCATATGGCTACACCTTC.

The rearrangement uses TRBV7-9 and TRBJ1-1; tentative D call: TRBD1 (6 bases). V gave up 1 base and J gave up 5 bases, with 11 bases separating them. Germline V gives CDR1 SEHNR, CDR2 FQNEAQ (reference sequence). This CDR3 is built from 14 residues. For the CDR3, the DNA is TGTGCCAGCAGCTTAGAACAGGGATTAACTGAAGCTTTCTTT. Translating it yields CASSLEQGLTEAFF.

This clonotype was seen a few times. The genes are TRBV5-1 and TRBJ2-7; TRBD1 might be the D (6 bases). Looked up from germline, CDR1 is SGHRS and CDR2 is YFSETQ. The CDR3 has 14 amino acids. V was pared by 0 bases and J by 3 bases, with 10 bases between. This chain's CDR3 is CASSLGTALYEQYF. CDR3 sequence (DNA): TGCGCCAGCAGCTTGGGGACAGCACTCTACGAGCAGTACTTC.

This clonotype came up a few times. The DNA of the CDR3 is TGTGCCAGCAGCCAAGATCTTGGGGACACTGAAGCTTTCTTT. It yields the protein CASSQDLGDTEAFF. The chain couples TRBV3-1 to TRBJ1-1, with D unclear. CDR3 size: 14 residues. Looked up from germline, CDR1 is LGHDT and CDR2 is YNNKEL (reference sequence). Trimming cost V 0 bases and J 3 bases, with 8 bases left between them.

This clonotype was picked up a small number of times. The chain is built from TRBV9 and TRBJ2-5; tentatively, D is TRBD1 (5 bases). The CDR3 is 14 residues long. Trimming removed 0 bases at V and 1 base at J, with 7 bases between. Per germline, CDR1 SGDLS and CDR2 YYNGEE. The DNA of the CDR3 is TGTGCCAGCAGCGTAGACAGGACCCAAGAGACCCAGTACTTC. Encoded protein: CASSVDRTQETQYF.

A single count supports this clonotype. Written as DNA, the CDR3 is TGTGCCAGCAGCCCTCTGGGCCATGGGGCCAACGTCCTGACTTTC. Protein sequence: CASSPLGHGANVLTF. The V call is TRBV6-1, the J call TRBJ2-6, with D unresolved. Germline loops: CDR1 MNHNS, CDR2 SASEGT. V lost 6 bases and J 3 bases, leaving 12 bases between the germline ends. This CDR3 is 15 amino acids long.

This clonotype was picked up a small number of times. The rearrangement joins TRBV6-5 to TRBJ1-4; a weak D match, TRBD1 (6 bases). This CDR3 has 13 residues. Germline V gene data show CDR1 as MNHEY and CDR2 as SVGAGI. The V end was cut by 8 bases, the J end by 10 bases, with 17 bases between. The CDR3 region is CASGSEQGRKLFF. CDR3 nucleotides: TGTGCCAGCGGTTCAGAACAGGGTCGAAAACTGTTTTTT.

The rearrangement uses TRBV27 and TRBJ2-5; D is ambiguous. V lost 4 bases and J lost 1, with 4 bases in between. The germline gives CDR1 MNHEY, CDR2 SMNVEV (reference sequence). The CDR3 is 12 amino acids. CDR3 loop: CASSSVQETQYF. As DNA, the CDR3 is TGTGCCAGCAGTTCCGTCCAAGAGACCCAGTACTTC.